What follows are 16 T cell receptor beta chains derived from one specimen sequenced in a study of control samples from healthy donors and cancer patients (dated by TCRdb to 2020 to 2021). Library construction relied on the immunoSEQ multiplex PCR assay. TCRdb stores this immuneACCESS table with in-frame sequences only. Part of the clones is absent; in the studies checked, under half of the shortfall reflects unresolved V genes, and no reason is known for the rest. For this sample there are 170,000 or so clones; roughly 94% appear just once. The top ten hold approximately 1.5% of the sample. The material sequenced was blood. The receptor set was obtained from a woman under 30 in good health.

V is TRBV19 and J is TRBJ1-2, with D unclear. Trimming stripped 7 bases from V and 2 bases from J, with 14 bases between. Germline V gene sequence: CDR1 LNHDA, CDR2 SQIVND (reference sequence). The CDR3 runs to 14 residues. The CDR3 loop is CASTDRTVNYGYTF. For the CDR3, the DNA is TGTGCCAGTACCGATCGCACAGTCAACTATGGCTACACCTTC.

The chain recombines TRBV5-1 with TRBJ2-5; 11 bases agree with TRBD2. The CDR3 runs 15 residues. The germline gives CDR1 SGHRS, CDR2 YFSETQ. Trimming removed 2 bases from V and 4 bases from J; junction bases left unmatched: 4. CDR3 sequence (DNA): TGCGCCAGCAGCTTACTGACTAGCGGGGCAGAGACCCAGTACTTC. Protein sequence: CASSLLTSGAETQYF.

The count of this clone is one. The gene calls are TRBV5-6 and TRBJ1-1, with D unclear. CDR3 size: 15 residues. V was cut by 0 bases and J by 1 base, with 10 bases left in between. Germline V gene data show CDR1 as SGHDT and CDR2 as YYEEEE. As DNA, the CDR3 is TGTGCCAGCAGCTTGGTGGGTCGACAGAACACTGAAGCTTTCTTT. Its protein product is CASSLVGRQNTEAFF.

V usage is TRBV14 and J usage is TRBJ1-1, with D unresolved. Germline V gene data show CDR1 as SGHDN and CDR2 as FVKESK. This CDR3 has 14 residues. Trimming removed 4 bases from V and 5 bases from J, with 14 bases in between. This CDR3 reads CASSPPWRETEAFF. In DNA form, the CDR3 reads TGTGCCAGCAGCCCACCCTGGAGAGAAACTGAAGCTTTCTTT.

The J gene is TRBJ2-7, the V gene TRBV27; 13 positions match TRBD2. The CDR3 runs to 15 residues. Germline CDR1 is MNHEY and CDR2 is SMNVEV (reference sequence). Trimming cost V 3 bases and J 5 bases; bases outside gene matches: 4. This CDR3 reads CASSFGTSGINEQYF. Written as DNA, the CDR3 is TGTGCCAGCAGTTTTGGGACTAGCGGGATCAACGAGCAGTACTTC.

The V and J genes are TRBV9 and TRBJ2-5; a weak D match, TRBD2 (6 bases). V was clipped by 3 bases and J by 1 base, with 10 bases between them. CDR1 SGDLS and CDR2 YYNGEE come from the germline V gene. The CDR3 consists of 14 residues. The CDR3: CASSATSSQETQYF. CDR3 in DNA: TGTGCCAGCAGCGCAACTAGCAGCCAAGAGACCCAGTACTTC.

In DNA, the CDR3 is TGCGCCAGCAGCCGGACAGGGGGTGAACCTCAGCCCCAGCATTTT. Amino acid sequence: CASSRTGGEPQPQHF. V usage is TRBV5-1 and J usage is TRBJ1-5; 10 bases align to TRBD1. The trim removed 4 bases at V and 6 bases at J, leaving 7 bases unmatched. The V gene's germline CDR1 is SGHRS and CDR2 YFSETQ. This CDR3 contains 15 residues. The full variable domain, with the rest looked up from reference TRBV5-1 and TRBJ1-5, is KAGVTQTPRYLIKTRGQQVTLSCSPISGHRSVSWYQQTPGQGLQFLFEYFSETQRNKGNFPGRFSGRQFSNSRSEMNVSTLELGDSALYLCASSRTGGEPQPQHFGDGTRLSIL.

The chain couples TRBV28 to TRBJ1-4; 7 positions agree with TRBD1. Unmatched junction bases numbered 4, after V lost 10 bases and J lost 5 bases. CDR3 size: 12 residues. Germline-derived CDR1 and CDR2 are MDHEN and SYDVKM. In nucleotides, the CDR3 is TGTGCCATCCAGGGGGGGAATGAAAAACTGTTTTTT. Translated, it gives CAIQGGNEKLFF.

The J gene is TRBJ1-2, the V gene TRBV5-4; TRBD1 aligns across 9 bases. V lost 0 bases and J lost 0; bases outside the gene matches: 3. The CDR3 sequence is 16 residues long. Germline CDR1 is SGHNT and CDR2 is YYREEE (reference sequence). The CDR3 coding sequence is TGTGCCAGCAGCTTGGGACAGGGGGGAGCTAACTATGGCTACACCTTC. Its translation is CASSLGQGGANYGYTF.

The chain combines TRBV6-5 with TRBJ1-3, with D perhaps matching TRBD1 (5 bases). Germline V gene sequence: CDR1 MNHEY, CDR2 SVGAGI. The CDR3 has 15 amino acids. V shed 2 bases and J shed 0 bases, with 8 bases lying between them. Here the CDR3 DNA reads TGTGCCAGCAGTTACGGGGGTTACTCTGGAAACACCATATATTTT. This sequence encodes CASSYGGYSGNTIYF.

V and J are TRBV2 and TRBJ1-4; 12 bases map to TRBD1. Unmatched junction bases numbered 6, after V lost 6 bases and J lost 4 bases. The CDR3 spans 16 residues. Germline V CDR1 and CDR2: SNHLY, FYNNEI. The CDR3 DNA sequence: TGTGCCAGCAGCGGGACAGGGGGCGCATTTAATGAAAAACTGTTTTTT. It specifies CASSGTGGAFNEKLFF.

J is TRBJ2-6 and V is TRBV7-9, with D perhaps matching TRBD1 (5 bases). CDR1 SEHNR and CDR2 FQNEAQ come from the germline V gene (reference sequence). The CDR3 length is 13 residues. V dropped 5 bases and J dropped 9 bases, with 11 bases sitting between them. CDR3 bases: TGTGCCAGCAGCCCGACAGTGGGCAACGTCCTGACTTTC. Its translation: CASSPTVGNVLTF.

The CDR3 DNA reads as TGTGCCAGCAGCTTAGTCGGCTCACCCCTCCACTTT. Amino acid sequence: CASSLVGSPLHF. This rearrangement joins TRBV11-2 to TRBJ1-6; D is unclear. CDR3 size: 12 residues. Germline CDR1 and CDR2: SGHAT and FQNNGV. Trimming pared 1 base from V and 10 bases from J, leaving 5 bases between.

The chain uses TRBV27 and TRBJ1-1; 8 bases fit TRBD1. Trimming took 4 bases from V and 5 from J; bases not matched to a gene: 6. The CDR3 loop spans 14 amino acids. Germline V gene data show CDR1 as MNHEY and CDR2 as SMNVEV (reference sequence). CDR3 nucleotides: TGTGCCAGCAGTTCACCAGGGGGCTGGACTGAAGCTTTCTTT. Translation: CASSSPGGWTEAFF.

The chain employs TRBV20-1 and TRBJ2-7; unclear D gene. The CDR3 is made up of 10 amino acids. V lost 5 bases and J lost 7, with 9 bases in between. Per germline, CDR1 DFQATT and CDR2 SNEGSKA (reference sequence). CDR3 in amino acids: CSALLTEQYF. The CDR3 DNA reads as TGCAGTGCTTTATTAACAGAGCAGTACTTC.

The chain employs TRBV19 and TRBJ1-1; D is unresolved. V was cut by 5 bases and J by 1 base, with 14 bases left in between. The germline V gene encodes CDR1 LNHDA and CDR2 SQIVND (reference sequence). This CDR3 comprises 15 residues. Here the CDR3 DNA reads TGTGCCAGTAGTTTCCGGACGGTACCGAACACTGAAGCTTTCTTT. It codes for CASSFRTVPNTEAFF.